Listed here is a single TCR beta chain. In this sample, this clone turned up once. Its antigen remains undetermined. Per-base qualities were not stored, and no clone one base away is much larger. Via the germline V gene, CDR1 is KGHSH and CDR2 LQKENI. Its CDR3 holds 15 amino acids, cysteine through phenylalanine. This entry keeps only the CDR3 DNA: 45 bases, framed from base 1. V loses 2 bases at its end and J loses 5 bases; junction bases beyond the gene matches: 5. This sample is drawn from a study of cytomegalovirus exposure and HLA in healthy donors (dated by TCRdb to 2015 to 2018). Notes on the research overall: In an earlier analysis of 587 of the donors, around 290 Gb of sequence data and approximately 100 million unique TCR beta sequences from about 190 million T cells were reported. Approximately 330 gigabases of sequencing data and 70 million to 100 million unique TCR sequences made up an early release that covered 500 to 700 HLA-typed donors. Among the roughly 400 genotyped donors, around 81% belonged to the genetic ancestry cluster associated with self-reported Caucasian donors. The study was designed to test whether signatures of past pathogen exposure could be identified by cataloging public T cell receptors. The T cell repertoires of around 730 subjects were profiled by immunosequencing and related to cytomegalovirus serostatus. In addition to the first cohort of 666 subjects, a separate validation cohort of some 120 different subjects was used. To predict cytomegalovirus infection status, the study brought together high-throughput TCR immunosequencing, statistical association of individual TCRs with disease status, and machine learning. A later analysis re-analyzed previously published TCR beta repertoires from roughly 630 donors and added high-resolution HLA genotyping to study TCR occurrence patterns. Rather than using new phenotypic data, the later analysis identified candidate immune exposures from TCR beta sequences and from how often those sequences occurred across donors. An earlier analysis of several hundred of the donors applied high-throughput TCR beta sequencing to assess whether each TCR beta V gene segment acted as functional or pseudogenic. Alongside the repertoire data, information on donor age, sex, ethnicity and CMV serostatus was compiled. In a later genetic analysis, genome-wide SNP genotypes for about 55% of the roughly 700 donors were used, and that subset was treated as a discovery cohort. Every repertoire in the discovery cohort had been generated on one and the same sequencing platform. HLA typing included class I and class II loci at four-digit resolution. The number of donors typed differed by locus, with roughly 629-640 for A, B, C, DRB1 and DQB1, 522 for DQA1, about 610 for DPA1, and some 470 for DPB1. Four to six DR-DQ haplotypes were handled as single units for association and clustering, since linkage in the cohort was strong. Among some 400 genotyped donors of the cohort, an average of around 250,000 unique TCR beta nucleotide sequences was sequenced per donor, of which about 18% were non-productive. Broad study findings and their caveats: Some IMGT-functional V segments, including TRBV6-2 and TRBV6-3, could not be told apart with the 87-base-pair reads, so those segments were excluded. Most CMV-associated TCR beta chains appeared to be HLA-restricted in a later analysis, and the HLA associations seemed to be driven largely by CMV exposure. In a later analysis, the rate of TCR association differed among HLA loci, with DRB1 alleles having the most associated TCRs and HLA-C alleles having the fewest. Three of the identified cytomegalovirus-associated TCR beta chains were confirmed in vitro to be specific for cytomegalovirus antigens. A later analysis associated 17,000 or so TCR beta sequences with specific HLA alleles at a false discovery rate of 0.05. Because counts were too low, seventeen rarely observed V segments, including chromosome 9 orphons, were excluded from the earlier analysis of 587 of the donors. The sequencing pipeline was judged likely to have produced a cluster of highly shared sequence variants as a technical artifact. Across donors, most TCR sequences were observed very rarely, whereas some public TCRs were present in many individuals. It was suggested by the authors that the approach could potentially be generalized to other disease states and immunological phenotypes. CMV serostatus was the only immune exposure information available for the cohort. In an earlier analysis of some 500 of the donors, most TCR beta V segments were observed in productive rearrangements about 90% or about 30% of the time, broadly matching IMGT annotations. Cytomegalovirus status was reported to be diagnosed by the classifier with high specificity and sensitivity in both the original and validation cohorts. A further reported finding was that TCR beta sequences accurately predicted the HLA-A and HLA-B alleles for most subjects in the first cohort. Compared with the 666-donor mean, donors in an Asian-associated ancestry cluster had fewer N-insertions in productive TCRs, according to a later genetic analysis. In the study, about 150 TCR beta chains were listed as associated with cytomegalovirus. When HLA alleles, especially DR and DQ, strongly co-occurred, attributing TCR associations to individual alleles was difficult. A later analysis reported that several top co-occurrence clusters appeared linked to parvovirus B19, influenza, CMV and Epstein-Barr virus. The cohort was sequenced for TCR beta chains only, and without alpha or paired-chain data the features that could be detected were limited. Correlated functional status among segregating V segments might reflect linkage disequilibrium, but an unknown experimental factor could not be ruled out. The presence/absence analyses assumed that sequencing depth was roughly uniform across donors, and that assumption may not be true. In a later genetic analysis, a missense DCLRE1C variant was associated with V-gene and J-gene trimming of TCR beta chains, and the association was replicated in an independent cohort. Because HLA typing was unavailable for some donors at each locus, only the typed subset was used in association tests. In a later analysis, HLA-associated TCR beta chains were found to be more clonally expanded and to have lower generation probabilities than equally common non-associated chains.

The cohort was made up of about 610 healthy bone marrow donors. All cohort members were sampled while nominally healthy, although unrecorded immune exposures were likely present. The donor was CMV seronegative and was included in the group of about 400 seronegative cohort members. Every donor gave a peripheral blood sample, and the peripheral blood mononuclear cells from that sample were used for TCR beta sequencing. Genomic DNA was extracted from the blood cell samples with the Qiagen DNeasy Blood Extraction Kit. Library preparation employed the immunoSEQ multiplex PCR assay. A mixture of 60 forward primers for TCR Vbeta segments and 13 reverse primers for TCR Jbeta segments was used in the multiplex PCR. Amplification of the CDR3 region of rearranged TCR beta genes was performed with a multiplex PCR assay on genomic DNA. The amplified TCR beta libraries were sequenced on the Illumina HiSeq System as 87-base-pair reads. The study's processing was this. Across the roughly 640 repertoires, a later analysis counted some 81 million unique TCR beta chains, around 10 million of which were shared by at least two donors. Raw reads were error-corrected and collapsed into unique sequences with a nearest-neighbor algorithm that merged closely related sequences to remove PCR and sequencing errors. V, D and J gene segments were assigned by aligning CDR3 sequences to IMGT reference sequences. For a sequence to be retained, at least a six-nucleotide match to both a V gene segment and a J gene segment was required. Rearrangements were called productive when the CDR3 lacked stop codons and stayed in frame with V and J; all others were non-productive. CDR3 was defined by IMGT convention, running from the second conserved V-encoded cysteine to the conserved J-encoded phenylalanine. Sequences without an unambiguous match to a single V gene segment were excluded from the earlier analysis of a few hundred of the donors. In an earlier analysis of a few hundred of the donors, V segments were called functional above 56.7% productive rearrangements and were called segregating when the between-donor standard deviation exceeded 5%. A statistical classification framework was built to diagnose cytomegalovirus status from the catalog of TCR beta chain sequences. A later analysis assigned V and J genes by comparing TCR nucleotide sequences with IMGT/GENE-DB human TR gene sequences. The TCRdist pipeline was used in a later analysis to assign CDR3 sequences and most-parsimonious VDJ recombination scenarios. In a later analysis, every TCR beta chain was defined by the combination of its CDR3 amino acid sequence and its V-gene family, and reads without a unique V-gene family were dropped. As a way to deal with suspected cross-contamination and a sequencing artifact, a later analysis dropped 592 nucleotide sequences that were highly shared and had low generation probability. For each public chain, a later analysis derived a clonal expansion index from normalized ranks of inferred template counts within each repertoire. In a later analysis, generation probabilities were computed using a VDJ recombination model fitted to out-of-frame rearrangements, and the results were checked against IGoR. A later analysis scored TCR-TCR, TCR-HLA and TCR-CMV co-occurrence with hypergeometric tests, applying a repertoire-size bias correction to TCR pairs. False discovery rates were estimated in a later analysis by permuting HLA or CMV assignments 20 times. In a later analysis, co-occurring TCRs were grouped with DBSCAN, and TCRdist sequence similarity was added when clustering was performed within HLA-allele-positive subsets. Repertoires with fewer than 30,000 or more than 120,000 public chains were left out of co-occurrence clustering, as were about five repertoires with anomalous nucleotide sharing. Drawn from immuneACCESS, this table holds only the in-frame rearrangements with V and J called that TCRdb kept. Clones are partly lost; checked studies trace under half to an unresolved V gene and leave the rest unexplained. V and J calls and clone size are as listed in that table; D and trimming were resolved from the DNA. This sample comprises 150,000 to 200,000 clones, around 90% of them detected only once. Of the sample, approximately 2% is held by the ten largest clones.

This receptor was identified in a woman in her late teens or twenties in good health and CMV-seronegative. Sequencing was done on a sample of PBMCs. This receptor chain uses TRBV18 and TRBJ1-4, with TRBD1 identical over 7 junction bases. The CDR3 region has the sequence CASSPNRGKNEKLFF. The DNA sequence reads TGTGCCAGCTCACCAAACAGGGGAAAGAATGAAAAACTGTTTTTT.